Each of the 27 T cell receptor beta chains below was sequenced from the same sample in a study of blood T cell repertoires in COVID-19. Libraries were prepared by immunoSEQ multiplex PCR; TCRdb keeps only in-frame clonotypes and omits some of them. The table lists fewer than 200,000 clones, about 90% of them singletons, with 1% to 1.5% in the top ten. The sample was PBMCs or T cells enriched from blood (not recorded which). The receptors derive from a human donor with acute COVID-19. The donor label of this sample is uncertain.

This sequence joins TRBV5-1 and TRBJ2-5; a weak D match, TRBD2 (6 bases). Looked up from germline, CDR1 is SGHRS and CDR2 is YFSETQ. The V gene lost 2 bases and the J gene lost 2 bases, with 7 bases spanning the gap. The CDR3 has 13 amino acids. As DNA, the CDR3 is TGCGCCAGCAGCTTAGGAGGGCAAGAGACCCAGTACTTC. Amino acid sequence: CASSLGGQETQYF.

This clone was detected once. The chain uses TRBV27 and TRBJ2-1, with D perhaps matching TRBD2 (5 bases). The CDR3 totals 13 residues. The germline V and J ends were trimmed by 0 bases and 6 bases, with 6 bases remaining between them. CDR1 is MNHEY and CDR2 is SMNVEV in the germline V gene (reference sequence). Written as DNA, the CDR3 is TGTGCCAGCAGTTTATCCGGGATCAATGAGCAGTTCTTC. It specifies CASSLSGINEQFF.

The chain links TRBV10-2 to TRBJ1-5; weak D call: TRBD1 (6 bases). The CDR3 contains 15 residues. Germline-derived CDR1 and CDR2 are WSHSY and SAAADI. The V and J ends lost 6 bases and 4 bases respectively, with 16 bases between them. The CDR3 here is CASRGSGVGNQPQHF. CDR3 nucleotide sequence: TGCGCCAGCAGAGGCTCAGGGGTTGGGAATCAGCCCCAGCATTTT.

The chain links TRBV19 to TRBJ2-7; 7 positions match TRBD2. Losses at the gene ends were 7 bases for V and 5 bases for J; bases not matched to a gene: 8. CDR3 length: 13 amino acids. CDR1 LNHDA and CDR2 SQIVND come from the germline V gene (reference sequence). In nucleotides, the CDR3 is TGTGCCAGTAAAGGAGCGGGGCTGGACGAGCAGTACTTC. Translated, it gives CASKGAGLDEQYF.

V is TRBV15 and J is TRBJ2-7; D gene uncertain. Trimming removed 5 bases from V and 2 bases from J, with 10 bases in between. From germline, CDR1 is LNHNV and CDR2 YYDKDF (reference sequence). The CDR3 has 13 amino acids. CDR3 DNA sequence: TGTGCCACCAGCGAGGTCCTAACCTACGAGCAGTACTTC. Its translation is CATSEVLTYEQYF.

V gene TRBV27 combines with J gene TRBJ1-5, with 8 bases lining up with TRBD1. V was pared by 6 bases and J by 2 bases, with 6 bases of the junction left unmatched. This CDR3 has 15 residues. CDR1 is MNHEY, CDR2 SMNVEV, per germline (reference sequence). The CDR3 bases are TGTGCCAGCAGAGACAGGGGAGGGGGCAATCAGCCCCAGCATTTT. This translates into CASRDRGGGNQPQHF.

The chain uses TRBV29-1 and TRBJ1-1, with D possibly matching TRBD1 (5 bases). This CDR3 is built from 11 residues. V lost 7 bases and J 3 bases, leaving 9 bases between the germline ends. CDR1 and CDR2 (germline): SQVTM, ANQGSEA. The CDR3 coding sequence is TGCAGCGGCGTACAGGACACTGAAGCTTTCTTT. As protein: CSGVQDTEAFF.

CDR3: CASRQGETEAFF. DNA for the CDR3: TGTGCCAGCAGGCAGGGGGAAACTGAAGCTTTCTTT. The chain recombines TRBV6-5 with TRBJ1-1; 7 bases align to TRBD1. The CDR3 spans 12 residues. With V trimmed by 6 bases and J by 5 bases, 3 bases remained unmatched. CDR1 is MNHEY and CDR2 is SVGAGI in the germline V gene.

The rearrangement uses TRBV5-4 and TRBJ1-2; D gene unclear. Germline assignment: CDR1 SGHNT and CDR2 YYREEE (reference sequence). There are 13 residues in the CDR3. V lost 2 bases, J lost 0 bases, and 5 bases lay in between. The CDR3 coding sequence is TGTGCCAGCAGCTTCCGTACTAACTATGGCTACACCTTC. Translating it yields CASSFRTNYGYTF.

The chain joins TRBV7-3 to TRBJ2-3; the match to TRBD2 covers 11 bases. The CDR3 is made up of 16 amino acids. V shed 2 bases, J shed 4 bases, and the junction held 5 bases outside the gene matches. Germline CDR1 SGHTA, CDR2 FQGTGA. CDR3: CASSLGLAGGSDTQYF. CDR3 DNA sequence: TGTGCCAGCAGCTTAGGGCTAGCGGGGGGTTCAGATACGCAGTATTTT.

This clone has a single count. The rearrangement links TRBV24-1 to TRBJ2-3; tentative D call: TRBD2 (6 bases). The ends were cut back, 1 base at V and 3 bases at J, with 13 bases in the middle. CDR3 size: 16 residues. Germline V CDR1 and CDR2: KGHDR, SFDVKD. CDR3 nucleotide sequence: TGTGCCACCAGTGATTTATCCCGGGGGTCGACAGATACGCAGTATTTT. Protein sequence: CATSDLSRGSTDTQYF.

This chain joins TRBV10-2 and TRBJ1-1; 8 positions agree with TRBD1. CDR3 length equals 16 residues. CDR1 and CDR2 from the germline V gene are WSHSY and SAAADI. Trimming cost V 3 bases and J 0 bases; bases outside gene matches: 6. This chain's CDR3 is CASSDHPGGMNTEAFF. The CDR3 nucleotides are TGCGCCAGCAGTGATCATCCAGGGGGCATGAACACTGAAGCTTTCTTT.

The chain couples TRBV19 to TRBJ1-5; D unresolved. This CDR3 has 15 amino acids. Trimming removed 7 bases from V and 4 bases from J, with 17 bases in between. The germline CDR1 and CDR2 sequences are LNHDA and SQIVND (reference sequence). The CDR3 coding sequence is TGTGCCAGTATCCCTGCCACCGCGGGAAATCAGCCCCAGCATTTT. Its protein product is CASIPATAGNQPQHF. The variable domain in full, with the rest retrieved from reference TRBV19 and TRBJ1-5, is DGGITQSPKYLFRKEGQNVTLSCEQNLNHDAMYWYRQDPGQGLRLIYYSQIVNDFQKGDIAEGYSVSREKKESFPLTVTSAQKNPTAFYLCASIPATAGNQPQHFGDGTRLSIL.

This chain joins TRBV4-3 and TRBJ2-6; TRBD2 matches 12 bases. Germline CDR1 is LGHNA and CDR2 is YSLEER. This CDR3 comprises 22 residues. Losses at the gene ends were 1 base for V and 0 bases for J; bases not matched to a gene: 13. CDR3 sequence reads: CASSQAIWTSGVAVSGANVLTF. CDR3 bases: TGCGCCAGCAGCCAAGCCATCTGGACTAGCGGGGTTGCGGTCTCTGGGGCCAACGTCCTGACTTTC.

V gene TRBV27 combines with J gene TRBJ2-7; D is unclear. The germline CDR1 and CDR2 sequences are MNHEY and SMNVEV (reference sequence). The CDR3 length is 11 residues. V dropped 10 bases and J dropped 6 bases, with 13 bases sitting between them. In nucleotides, the CDR3 is TGTGCCATCCTCGAGCCCCTCGAGCAGTACTTC. Protein: CAILEPLEQYF.

The J gene is TRBJ1-3, the V gene TRBV19, with D hard to call. V was shortened by 4 bases and J by 0 bases, with 10 bases between the two germline ends. The CDR3 has 15 residues. The germline V gene has CDR1 LNHDA and CDR2 SQIVND (reference sequence). CDR3 amino acids: CASSTSEVSGNTIYF. CDR3 bases: TGTGCCAGTAGTACAAGCGAAGTCTCTGGAAACACCATATATTTT.

The chain uses TRBV27 and TRBJ1-5, with 9 bases aligning to TRBD1. J was trimmed by 6 bases and V by 6 bases; bases with no gene match: 9. Germline V gives CDR1 MNHEY, CDR2 SMNVEV (reference sequence). The CDR3 consists of 15 residues. The CDR3 reads CASSLGTGRSQPQHF. CDR3 bases: TGTGCCAGCAGCCTAGGGACAGGGCGGAGTCAGCCCCAGCATTTT.

The genes are TRBV4-3 and TRBJ1-2, with TRBD1 as a possible D gene (6 bases). Trimming shortened V by 0 bases and J by 3 bases, and 20 bases separated the two germline ends. Germline loops: CDR1 LGHNA, CDR2 YSLEER. The CDR3 extends over 18 amino acids. This CDR3 is CASSQELYRAGSDYGYTF. For the CDR3, the DNA is TGCGCCAGCAGCCAAGAATTGTACAGGGCAGGTTCCGACTATGGCTACACCTTC.

The chain employs TRBV5-6 and TRBJ2-7; D remains unclear. Germline V CDR1 and CDR2: SGHDT, YYEEEE. The CDR3 consists of 14 residues. V lost 2 bases, J lost 3 bases, and 12 bases lay in between. The CDR3 coding sequence is TGTGCCAGCAGCTTCGTGGAACAGAACTACGAGCAGTACTTC. Translation gives CASSFVEQNYEQYF.

V usage is TRBV5-6 and J usage is TRBJ1-1; D is ambiguous. In germline, CDR1 is SGHDT, CDR2 YYEEEE. V was trimmed by 1 base and J by 1 base, leaving 5 bases between them. The CDR3 is made up of 13 amino acids. CDR3 in DNA: TGTGCCAGCAGCTTGCGGGGGAACACTGAAGCTTTCTTT. Translated, it gives CASSLRGNTEAFF.

The gene calls are TRBV7-3 and TRBJ2-3, with D unclear. The CDR3 covers 12 residues. The germline gives CDR1 SGHTA, CDR2 FQGTGA. The germline V and J ends were trimmed by 3 bases and 6 bases, with 7 bases remaining between them. The CDR3 DNA sequence: TGTGCCAGCAGCTTCCCTAAGGATACGCAGTATTTT. Encoded protein: CASSFPKDTQYF. Drawing the rest from reference TRBV7-3 and TRBJ2-3, the complete variable domain is GAGVSQTPSNKVTEKGKYVELRCDPISGHTALYWYRQSLGQGPEFLIYFQGTGAADDSGLPNDRFFAVRPEGSVSTLKIQRTERGDSAVYLCASSFPKDTQYFGPGTRLTVL.

This chain links TRBV4-3 with TRBJ2-4; maybe TRBD1 (5 bases). Germline CDR1 LGHNA, CDR2 YSLEER. Trimming shortened V by 1 base and J by 0 bases, and 16 bases separated the two germline ends. The CDR3 is made up of 18 amino acids. The CDR3 loop reads CASSQVLQGIRAKNIQYF. The CDR3 nucleotides are TGCGCCAGCAGCCAAGTGTTGCAGGGAATCCGAGCCAAAAACATTCAGTACTTC.

The chain employs TRBV29-1 and TRBJ2-3; D is possibly TRBD2 (7 bases). From germline, CDR1 is SQVTM and CDR2 ANQGSEA. Trimming removed 1 base at V and 5 bases at J, with 16 bases between. This CDR3 is built from 15 residues. The CDR3 reads CSVEVIPGGKDTQYF. CDR3 DNA sequence: TGCAGCGTTGAAGTCATCCCGGGGGGCAAAGATACGCAGTATTTT.

This rearrangement joins TRBV28 to TRBJ1-3; D may be TRBD1 (6 bases). V lost 3 bases and J lost 3, with 12 bases in between. Germline V gene lookup returns CDR1 MDHEN and CDR2 SYDVKM. The CDR3 length is 15 residues. CDR3 in DNA: TGTGCCAGCAGTTTGCAGGGGATATTTGGAAACACCATATATTTT. It encodes CASSLQGIFGNTIYF.

The V gene is TRBV24-1, the J gene TRBJ2-5, with 8 bases fitting TRBD2. Germline V gene sequence: CDR1 KGHDR, CDR2 SFDVKD. The length of the CDR3 is 15 residues. Trimming took 0 bases from V and 6 from J; bases not matched to a gene: 5. CDR3 sequence (DNA): TGTGCCACCAGTGATTTGCGGGAGGGGAAAAAGACCCAGTACTTC. It is translated as CATSDLREGKKTQYF.

The chain combines TRBV13 with TRBJ1-1; possibly TRBD1 for D (6 bases). This CDR3 comprises 15 residues. The V gene lost 5 bases and the J gene lost 3 bases, with 16 bases spanning the gap. CDR1 is PRHDT and CDR2 is FYEKMQ in the germline V gene (reference sequence). CDR3 coding DNA: TGTGCCAGCAGCCGAGAGGGGGTATTGTACACTGAAGCTTTCTTT. It is translated as CASSREGVLYTEAFF.

V gene TRBV6-5 combines with J gene TRBJ2-7; 11 bases fit TRBD2. CDR1 is MNHEY, CDR2 SVGAGI, per germline. With 5 bases clipped from V and 1 base from J, the junction kept 4 bases outside the gene matches. The CDR3 is 15 amino acids. The CDR3 DNA follows: TGTGCCAGCAGTACTAGCGGGGGAACGTCCTACGAGCAGTACTTC. This encodes CASSTSGGTSYEQYF.